The rows below give T cell receptor beta chains drawn from one sample of a study of T cell repertoires in cytomegalovirus infection. Using its own MiXCR run on the reads, TCRdb lists one record per CDR3 protein. The table lists roughly 730,000 distinct CDR3 sequences, around 35% of them singletons. Their specific antigens are unknown. The sequenced sample was cultured PBMCs, obtained from culture after CMV antigen stimulation. These receptors all stem from a human donor in good health (CMV status not recorded). Some clones in this sample may be carry-over from other donors' samples. The CDR3 runs from the conserved cysteine through the conserved F or W. D genes are given only for firm matches. Size values are once, few and many counts, or a class for expanded clones, and some rows have none.

v_gene	abundance	j_gene	d_gene	CDR3nt	CDR3aa
TRBV15	.	TRBJ1-2	TRBD1	TGTGCCACCAGCAAAGACAGGGGCTATGGCTACACCTTC	CATSKDRGYGYTF
TRBV5-3	.	TRBJ2-1	.	TGTGCCAGCAGCTTGGACCCGGGGGCGGTCTACAATGAGCAGTTCTTC	CASSLDPGAVYNEQFF
TRBV18	.	TRBJ2-5	.	TGTGCCAGCTCACCACCGAGCCAGCGGCAAGAGACCCAGTACTTC	CASSPPSQRQETQYF
TRBV18	.	TRBJ1-1	.	TGTGCCAGCTTACCGGACGGGAACACTGAAGCTTTCTTT	CASLPDGNTEAFF
TRBV7-6	many	TRBJ2-1	.	TGTGCCAGCAGTTTTAATTCTGGACTTGAGCAGTTCTTC	CASSFNSGLEQFF
TRBV14	.	TRBJ2-3	TRBD2	TGTGCCAGCAGCTCGAGGTGGGCTAGCGGTATCACAGATACGCAGTATTTT	CASSSRWASGITDTQYF
TRBV7-2	many	TRBJ1-1	.	TGTGCCAGCAGCCGACACACGAAGAACACTGAAGCTTTCTTT	CASSRHTKNTEAFF
TRBV10-3	.	TRBJ1-4	.	TGTGCCATCAGTGATGCCCGTGAAAAACTGTTTTTT	CAISDAREKLFF
TRBV6-1	few	TRBJ1-2	.	TGTGCCAGCAGTGAAGCAGGCGGGTCTGGCTACACCTTC	CASSEAGGSGYTF
TRBV7-2	.	TRBJ2-3	.	TGTGCCAGCAGCTTACTGGAGCGAGCTACGCAGTATTTT	CASSLLERATQYF